This T cell receptor (beta chain) was recovered during a study of blood T cell repertoires in COVID-19. Only in-frame clones appear in the TCRdb table, and some are missing; sequencing was by immunoSEQ multiplex PCR. This sample has 140,000 or so clones, with 70% to 90% found just once. Trimming at V came to 4 bases and at J to 6 bases, leaving 14 bases not matched to a gene. The CDR3 runs to 17 residues. Germline V lookup: CDR1 LNHDA, CDR2 SQIVND (reference sequence). The sequence came from a human donor with acute or convalescent COVID-19. The donor label of this sample is uncertain. This chain uses TRBV19 with TRBJ1-5, with 8 nucleotides matching TRBD1. The sequenced sample was peripheral blood. The CDR3 DNA reads TGTGCCAGTAGTAGGACAGGGACTAAAATGTTAACTCAGCCCCAGCATTTT. Translating gives CASSRTGTKMLTQPQHF.